Following are 19 T cell receptor beta chains from one sample sequenced in a study of molecular identifiers for immune sequencing clone quantification. TCRdb used MiXCR to reprocess the PCR reads, holding one entry per CDR3 protein. This table has approximately 63,000 distinct CDR3 sequences, about 20% appearing once. The sequenced sample was naive CD8+ T cells from blood, with Jurkat cell RNA spiked in. Subset: FACS-sorted CD8+CD4-CCR7+CD45RA+ naive T cells. The receptor source for this set is a human donor in good health. Some libraries in this study had Jurkat cell RNA spiked in.

This clonotype has at least ten counts. Here the CDR3 reads CASSGQGASGYTF. In DNA form, the CDR3 reads TGTGCCAGCAGCGGACAGGGGGCTTCTGGCTACACCTTC. This chain joins TRBV14 and TRBJ1-2; TRBD1 aligns across 11 bases. Germline CDR1 SGHDN, CDR2 FVKESK. The junction had 3 bases not matched to a gene; V was cut back by 5 bases and J by 7 bases. CDR3 length: 13 residues.

The chain couples TRBV11-2 to TRBJ2-1; D is undetermined. The CDR3 has 14 amino acids. V lost 5 bases and J 5 bases, leaving 13 bases between the germline ends. The V gene's germline CDR1 is SGHAT and CDR2 FQNNGV. The CDR3 is CASSVVGRHNEQFF. In nucleotides, the CDR3 is TGTGCCAGCAGCGTGGTCGGGCGACACAATGAGCAGTTCTTC.

This clonotype was detected ten times or more. The chain has TRBV10-2 and TRBJ1-2; D uncertain. Trimming pared 2 bases from V and 5 bases from J, leaving 18 bases between. The CDR3 is made up of 16 amino acids. Germline V CDR1 and CDR2: WSHSY, SAAADI. CDR3 amino acids: CASSEPGFADPYGYTF. The DNA of the CDR3 is TGCGCCAGCAGTGAGCCGGGGTTTGCTGACCCTTATGGCTACACCTTC.

The chain is built from TRBV19 and TRBJ2-1; TRBD2 matches 8 bases. Per germline, CDR1 LNHDA and CDR2 SQIVND (reference sequence). V gave up 4 bases and J gave up 8 bases; unmatched junction bases: 10. The CDR3 has 15 residues. CDR3: CASSTWTSPTDEQFF. The CDR3 DNA sequence: TGTGCCAGTAGTACTTGGACTAGCCCAACCGATGAGCAGTTCTTC.

In this sample, this clonotype turned up a few times. The chain employs TRBV7-2 and TRBJ2-2, with a possible D match to TRBD2 (6 bases). The CDR3 spans 17 residues. Germline V lookup: CDR1 SGHTA, CDR2 FQGNSA. V dropped 2 bases and J dropped 5 bases, with 18 bases sitting between them. This CDR3 is CASSLRVGGVSTGELFF. For the CDR3, the DNA is TGTGCCAGCAGCTTACGCGTCGGGGGAGTTTCAACCGGGGAGCTGTTTTTT.

This clonotype has at least ten counts. The DNA for the CDR3 is TGCAGTGCTAGGGGGCTAGCCCCTAGCTCCTACGAGCAGTACTTC. Residues: CSARGLAPSSYEQYF. The chain employs TRBV20-1 and TRBJ2-7; D may match TRBD1 or TRBD2 (5 bases each). From germline, CDR1 is DFQATT and CDR2 SNEGSKA (reference sequence). The CDR3 is 15 residues long. V lost 3 bases to trimming and J lost 0 bases, with 15 bases between them.

This clonotype has a count of ten or more. This chain joins TRBV28 and TRBJ1-1; 7 bases align to TRBD1. The CDR3 has 15 amino acids. V trimming: 7 bases; J trimming: 1 base; junction bases outside the gene matches: 9. Germline CDR1 MDHEN, CDR2 SYDVKM. The CDR3 loop is CASTPLQGRNTEAFF. The CDR3 coding sequence is TGTGCCAGCACCCCATTACAGGGGCGGAACACTGAAGCTTTCTTT.

This clonotype was counted at least ten times. The rearrangement links TRBV25-1 to TRBJ1-1, with D perhaps matching TRBD1 (6 bases). Trimming removed 8 bases from V and 3 bases from J, with 19 bases in between. The CDR3 length is 15 residues. Germline V gene lookup returns CDR1 MGHDK and CDR2 SYGVNS. This chain's CDR3 is CASSDWGAGDTEAFF. In DNA form, the CDR3 reads TGTGCCAGCTCAGATTGGGGGGCCGGAGACACTGAAGCTTTCTTT. Using reference TRBV25-1 and TRBJ1-1 for the parts outside the CDR3, the full variable domain is EADIYQTPRYLVIGTGKKITLECSQTMGHDKMYWYQQDPGMELHLIHYSYGVNSTEKGDLSSESTVSRIRTEHFPLTLESARPSHTSQYLCASSDWGAGDTEAFFGQGTRLTVV.

This chain connects TRBV7-9 to TRBJ2-5; TRBD1 matches 8 bases. The CDR3 is 13 residues long. J was trimmed by 3 bases and V by 5 bases; bases with no gene match: 2. Germline V gene lookup returns CDR1 SEHNR and CDR2 FQNEAQ (reference sequence). The CDR3 here is CASSKTGEETQYF. The CDR3 nucleotides read TGTGCCAGCAGCAAGACAGGGGAAGAGACCCAGTACTTC.

This clonotype was seen ten or more times. This chain uses TRBV24-1 with TRBJ2-1; D possibly corresponds to TRBD1 (6 bases). V was shortened by 6 bases and J by 2 bases, with 13 bases between the two germline ends. The V gene's germline CDR1 is KGHDR and CDR2 SFDVKD. The CDR3 consists of 15 residues. CDR3 sequence reads: CATSHAGTPYNEQFF. The CDR3 bases are TGTGCCACCAGTCACGCCGGGACACCCTACAATGAGCAGTTCTTC.

J is TRBJ1-1 and V is TRBV6-2 or TRBV6-3, with D tentatively TRBD1 (5 bases). Trimming took 2 bases from V and 6 from J, leaving 16 bases between them. The CDR3 sequence is 15 residues long. CDR1 and CDR2 from the germline V gene are MNHEY and SVGEGT. This chain's CDR3 is CASSYTVMGVPEAFF. In nucleotides, the CDR3 is TGTGCCAGCAGTTACACTGTGATGGGGGTACCTGAAGCTTTCTTT.

The chain has TRBV6-2 or TRBV6-3 and TRBJ2-7, with TRBD2 matching over 13 bases. This CDR3 spans 18 amino acids. Germline V gene data show CDR1 as MNHEY and CDR2 as SVGEGT. V lost 5 bases to trimming and J lost 2 bases; unmatched junction nucleotides: 12. Written as DNA, the CDR3 is TGTGCCAGCAGTCTCTTACTAGCGGGAGGGCCGGTAGCCTACGAGCAGTACTTC. The encoded protein is CASSLLLAGGPVAYEQYF.

The chain links TRBV4-1 to TRBJ2-1, with 9 bases that match TRBD2. With 0 bases clipped from V and 16 bases from J, the junction kept 10 bases outside the gene matches. Germline V gene lookup returns CDR1 MGHRA and CDR2 YSYEKL. The CDR3 is 14 amino acids. The CDR3 reads CASSQDLGAGGEFF. The CDR3, as DNA: TGCGCCAGCAGCCAAGATCTAGGGGCGGGAGGGGAATTCTTC.

This clonotype occurred many times. V gene TRBV9 combines with J gene TRBJ2-2; TRBD2 agrees at 10 bases. CDR3 length equals 15 residues. Germline trimming cut 3 bases from V and 6 bases from J; bases unmatched to any gene: 5. The germline CDR1 and CDR2 sequences are SGDLS and YYNGEE. The CDR3 region is CASSDRAGGPGELFF. CDR3 coding DNA: TGTGCCAGCAGCGATAGAGCGGGAGGGCCCGGGGAGCTGTTTTTT.

This clonotype was detected many times. The chain combines TRBV29-1 with TRBJ1-1; D ambiguous. CDR1 and CDR2 (germline): SQVTM, ANQGSEA. There are 11 residues in the CDR3. Trimming stripped 5 bases from V and 9 bases from J, with 13 bases between. DNA of the CDR3: TGCAGCGTTCCTCGGGCTACGAAAGCTTTCTTT. Translation gives CSVPRATKAFF.

This clonotype was seen ten or more times. This chain joins TRBV29-1 and TRBJ2-6; 7 bases agree with TRBD1. The V segment lost 3 bases and the J segment 0 bases; nucleotides outside the gene matches: 8. CDR1 is SQVTM and CDR2 is ANQGSEA in the germline V gene. This CDR3 region has 17 residues. CDR3 sequence: CSVDTGTVNSGANVLTF. The CDR3 coding sequence is TGCAGCGTTGACACCGGGACAGTTAACTCTGGGGCCAACGTCCTGACTTTC.

Many counts were recorded for this clonotype. The chain combines TRBV7-9 with TRBJ1-3; D is perhaps TRBD1 (5 bases). The CDR3 is 15 amino acids. The germline V gene encodes CDR1 SEHNR and CDR2 FQNEAQ (reference sequence). V lost 6 bases and J 2 bases, leaving 14 bases between the germline ends. CDR3 bases: TGTGCCAGCAGGACCCCCGGGACGCCTGGAAACACCATATATTTT. This gives the protein CASRTPGTPGNTIYF.

A word on this clonotype: The CDR3 end shows no conserved phenylalanine or tryptophan, and so a read error is likely. CDR3 loop: CASSQVPSGAEAFS. Written as DNA, the CDR3 is TGCGCCAGCAGCCAAGTTCCCTCCGGCGCTGAAGCTTTCTCT. The genes are TRBV4-1 and TRBJ1-1; D unresolved. Germline V CDR1 and CDR2: MGHRA, YSYEKL. CDR3 length: 14 amino acids. V lost 1 base and J 6 bases, leaving 12 bases between the germline ends.

The sample holds many counts of this clonotype. The rearrangement uses TRBV20-1 and TRBJ2-7, with D perhaps assigned TRBD1 or TRBD2 (5 bases each). Germline V gene data show CDR1 as DFQATT and CDR2 as SNEGSKA (reference sequence). There are 11 residues in the CDR3. Trimming removed 6 bases at V and 4 bases at J, with 10 bases between. In nucleotides, the CDR3 is TGCAGTGCCAGGGACCTGTACGAGCAGTACTTC. It codes for CSARDLYEQYF.